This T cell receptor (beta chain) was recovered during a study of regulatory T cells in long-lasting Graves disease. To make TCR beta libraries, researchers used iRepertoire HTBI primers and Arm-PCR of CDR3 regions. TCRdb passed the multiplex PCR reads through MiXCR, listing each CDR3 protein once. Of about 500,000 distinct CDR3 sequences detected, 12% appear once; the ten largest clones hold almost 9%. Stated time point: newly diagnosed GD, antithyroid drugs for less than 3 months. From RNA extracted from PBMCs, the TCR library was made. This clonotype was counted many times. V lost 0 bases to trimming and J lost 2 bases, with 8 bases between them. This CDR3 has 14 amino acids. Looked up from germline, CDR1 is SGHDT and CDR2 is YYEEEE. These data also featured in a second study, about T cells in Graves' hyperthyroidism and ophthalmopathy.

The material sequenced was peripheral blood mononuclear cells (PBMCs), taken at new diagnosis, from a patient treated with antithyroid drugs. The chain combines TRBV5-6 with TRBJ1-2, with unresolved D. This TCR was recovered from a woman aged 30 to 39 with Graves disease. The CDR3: CASSLVATNYGYTF. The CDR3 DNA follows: TGTGCCAGCAGCTTGGTGGCAACCAACTATGGCTACACCTTC. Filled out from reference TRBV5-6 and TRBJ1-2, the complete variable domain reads DAGVTQSPTHLIKTRGQQVTLRCSPKSGHDTVSWYQQALGQGPQFIFQYYEEEERQRGNFPDRFSGHQFPNYSSELNVNALLLGDSALYLCASSLVATNYGYTFGSGTRLTVV.